This is a list of T cell receptor beta chains from one sample in a study of cytomegalovirus exposure and HLA in healthy donors. Generated by immunoSEQ multiplex PCR, the TCRdb table keeps only in-frame clones and is missing some. The data show some 270,000 clones, with approximately 80% seen just once and about 0.28% held by the top ten. Sequenced sample: PBMCs. These receptors originate from a girl aged 2 to 10 in good health and CMV-seronegative. CDR3s include the opening cysteine and the closing phenylalanine or tryptophan. D genes are given only for firm matches. The size field is filled for only some rows; it gives once, few, many or a size class.

CDR3 protein: CASSASRGYTEAFF; CDR3 DNA: TGTGCCAGCAGCGCGTCACGGGGGTACACTGAAGCTTTCTTT; D gene: -; V gene: TRBV9; clone size: -; J gene: TRBJ1-1
CDR3 protein: CASSSGSGTGELFF; CDR3 DNA: TGTGCCAGCAGCTCAGGGTCGGGCACCGGGGAGCTGTTTTTT; D gene: -; V gene: TRBV5-4; clone size: few; J gene: TRBJ2-2
CDR3 protein: CASSSGTGELFF; CDR3 DNA: TGTGCCAGCAGCTCGGGTACCGGGGAGCTGTTTTTT; D gene: -; V gene: TRBV7-8; clone size: -; J gene: TRBJ2-2
CDR3 protein: CASSHQDRPASSSQPQHF; CDR3 DNA: TGCGCCAGCAGCCACCAGGACAGGCCAGCCAGCAGTAGTCAGCCCCAGCATTTT; D gene: TRBD1; V gene: TRBV5-1; clone size: -; J gene: TRBJ1-5
CDR3 protein: CASRGSGLPGGGANVLTF; CDR3 DNA: TGTGCCAGCAGGGGGTCGGGGTTACCTGGTGGTGGGGCCAACGTCCTGACTTTC; D gene: -; V gene: TRBV9; clone size: once; J gene: TRBJ2-6
CDR3 protein: CASSPDKGVNNEKLFF; CDR3 DNA: TGTGCCAGCAGTCCCGACAAGGGGGTTAATAATGAAAAACTGTTTTTT; D gene: -; V gene: TRBV27; clone size: -; J gene: TRBJ1-4
CDR3 protein: CASDHRQENTEAFF; CDR3 DNA: TGTGCCAGCGATCACCGGCAGGAGAACACTGAAGCTTTCTTT; D gene: -; V gene: TRBV27; clone size: -; J gene: TRBJ1-1
CDR3 protein: CASSPQGTGGNEKLFF; CDR3 DNA: TGTGCCAGCTCACCCCAGGGGACAGGGGGGAATGAAAAACTGTTTTTT; D gene: TRBD1; V gene: TRBV18; clone size: once; J gene: TRBJ1-4
CDR3 protein: CASSPSGTYNEQFF; CDR3 DNA: TGTGCCAGCAGTCCCAGCGGGACCTACAATGAGCAGTTCTTC; D gene: TRBD2; V gene: TRBV6-5; clone size: -; J gene: TRBJ2-1
CDR3 protein: CASSPTSWREQYF; CDR3 DNA: TGTGCCAGCAGCCCGACTAGTTGGCGCGAGCAGTACTTC; D gene: -; V gene: TRBV27; clone size: once; J gene: TRBJ2-7
CDR3 protein: CASSSTGKNTEAFF; CDR3 DNA: TGTGCCAGCAGCTCCACAGGGAAGAATACTGAAGCTTTCTTT; D gene: -; V gene: TRBV9; clone size: -; J gene: TRBJ1-1
CDR3 protein: CASRSGGRTNTQYF; CDR3 DNA: TGTGCCAGCCGTTCGGGAGGACGCACGAATACGCAGTATTTT; D gene: TRBD2; V gene: TRBV7-8; clone size: few; J gene: TRBJ2-3
CDR3 protein: CAAGTAFYEQYF; CDR3 DNA: TGTGCCGCCGGGACAGCCTTCTACGAGCAGTACTTC; D gene: TRBD1; V gene: TRBV28; clone size: -; J gene: TRBJ2-7
CDR3 protein: CASSLVAGSNTIYF; CDR3 DNA: TGCGCCAGCAGCTTGGTGGCCGGGTCGAACACCATATATTTT; D gene: -; V gene: TRBV5-1; clone size: -; J gene: TRBJ1-3
CDR3 protein: CASSEESQGSYEQYF; CDR3 DNA: TGTGCCAGCAGTGAAGAATCGCAGGGCTCCTACGAGCAGTACTTC; D gene: -; V gene: TRBV6-1; clone size: -; J gene: TRBJ2-7
CDR3 protein: CASSVGQGTYEQYF; CDR3 DNA: TGTGCCAGCAGCGTAGGGCAGGGTACCTACGAGCAGTACTTC; D gene: -; V gene: TRBV9; clone size: -; J gene: TRBJ2-7
CDR3 protein: CASSGLKPDYGYTF; CDR3 DNA: TGTGCCAGCAGCGGATTGAAACCGGACTATGGCTACACCTTC; D gene: -; V gene: TRBV9; clone size: -; J gene: TRBJ1-2
CDR3 protein: CASSTSSGNTIYF; CDR3 DNA: TGTGCCAGCAGTACAAGCTCTGGAAACACCATATATTTT; D gene: -; V gene: TRBV6-1; clone size: -; J gene: TRBJ1-3
CDR3 protein: CASSRDRAHEQYF; CDR3 DNA: TGTGCCAGCAGTAGGGACAGGGCACACGAGCAGTACTTC; D gene: TRBD1; V gene: TRBV6-5; clone size: -; J gene: TRBJ2-7
CDR3 protein: CASSLGSQETQYF; CDR3 DNA: TGCGCCAGCAGCTTGGGCAGTCAAGAGACCCAGTACTTC; D gene: -; V gene: TRBV5-1; clone size: -; J gene: TRBJ2-5
CDR3 protein: CASSRESSYNSPLHF; CDR3 DNA: TGTGCCAGCAGCCGCGAGAGCTCCTATAATTCACCCCTCCACTTT; D gene: -; V gene: TRBV6-5; clone size: -; J gene: TRBJ1-6
CDR3 protein: CASSQAFMNTEAFF; CDR3 DNA: TGCGCCAGCTCACAGGCTTTCATGAACACTGAAGCTTTCTTT; D gene: -; V gene: TRBV5-1; clone size: once; J gene: TRBJ1-1
CDR3 protein: CASSYTGLGQPQHF; CDR3 DNA: TGTGCCAGCAGCTATACAGGGTTGGGACAGCCCCAGCATTTT; D gene: -; V gene: TRBV7-9; clone size: once; J gene: TRBJ1-5
CDR3 protein: CASSEGTGMYNEQFF; CDR3 DNA: TGTGCCAGCAGTGAAGGGACAGGGATGTACAATGAGCAGTTCTTC; D gene: TRBD1; V gene: TRBV6-1; clone size: -; J gene: TRBJ2-1
CDR3 protein: CASTGQTYEQYF; CDR3 DNA: TGTGCCAGTACGGGACAGACCTACGAGCAGTACTTC; D gene: TRBD1; V gene: TRBV28; clone size: -; J gene: TRBJ2-7
CDR3 protein: CATSKEGGEGSGNTIYF; CDR3 DNA: TGTGCCACCAGCAAAGAGGGGGGAGAGGGCTCTGGAAACACCATATATTTT; D gene: -; V gene: TRBV15; clone size: once; J gene: TRBJ1-3
CDR3 protein: CASSSVSGANVLTF; CDR3 DNA: TGTGCCAGCAGCTCAGTATCAGGGGCCAACGTCCTGACTTTC; D gene: -; V gene: TRBV5-4; clone size: few; J gene: TRBJ2-6
CDR3 protein: CASSSLAGGPNEQFF; CDR3 DNA: TGTGCCAGTAGTAGTCTAGCGGGAGGGCCCAATGAGCAGTTCTTC; D gene: TRBD2; V gene: TRBV19; clone size: -; J gene: TRBJ2-1
CDR3 protein: CASSPRTGRYNEQFF; CDR3 DNA: TGTGCCAGCAGTCCCCGGACAGGGCGATACAATGAGCAGTTCTTC; D gene: TRBD1; V gene: TRBV27; clone size: -; J gene: TRBJ2-1
CDR3 protein: CASSLGGNNQPQHF; CDR3 DNA: TGTGCCAGCAGTTTAGGGGGGAACAATCAGCCCCAGCATTTT; D gene: -; V gene: TRBV27; clone size: few; J gene: TRBJ1-5
CDR3 protein: CAGRPGQLTGELFF; CDR3 DNA: TGTGCCGGACGACCGGGACAACTCACCGGGGAGCTGTTTTTT; D gene: -; V gene: TRBV6-1; clone size: -; J gene: TRBJ2-2
CDR3 protein: CASSVRLFGSPLHF; CDR3 DNA: TGTGCCAGCAGCGTGAGACTATTCGGTTCACCCCTCCACTTT; D gene: -; V gene: TRBV9; clone size: -; J gene: TRBJ1-6
CDR3 protein: CASSIVGAGKGTGELFF; CDR3 DNA: TGTGCCAGTAGTATAGTAGGGGCAGGAAAGGGCACCGGGGAGCTGTTTTTT; D gene: -; V gene: TRBV19; clone size: once; J gene: TRBJ2-2
CDR3 protein: CASSFISPGQGQPQHF; CDR3 DNA: TGTGCCAGCAGTTTCATTTCTCCAGGGCAGGGACAGCCCCAGCATTTT; D gene: -; V gene: TRBV27; clone size: -; J gene: TRBJ1-5
CDR3 protein: CASSLAPRGTRNSPLHF; CDR3 DNA: TGCGCCAGCAGCTTGGCCCCAAGGGGCACGCGAAATTCACCCCTCCACTTT; D gene: -; V gene: TRBV5-1; clone size: -; J gene: TRBJ1-6
CDR3 protein: CASSTRQGASNQPQHF; CDR3 DNA: TGTGCCAGCAGCACAAGACAGGGGGCTAGCAATCAGCCCCAGCATTTT; D gene: TRBD1; V gene: TRBV5-8; clone size: once; J gene: TRBJ1-5
CDR3 protein: CASSVWGTHYGYTF; CDR3 DNA: TGTGCCAGCAGCGTATGGGGCACCCACTATGGCTACACCTTC; D gene: -; V gene: TRBV9; clone size: -; J gene: TRBJ1-2
CDR3 protein: CASSPRRGCCTEAFF; CDR3 DNA: TGTGCCAGCAGCCCACGCAGGGGGTGTTGCACTGAAGCTTTCTTT; D gene: TRBD1; V gene: TRBV14; clone size: once; J gene: TRBJ1-1
CDR3 protein: CASSRQGGGEQYF; CDR3 DNA: TGTGCCAGCAGTAGACAGGGGGGCGGCGAGCAGTACTTC; D gene: TRBD1; V gene: TRBV6-5; clone size: -; J gene: TRBJ2-7
CDR3 protein: CASSTTQEDDYEQYF; CDR3 DNA: TGTGCCAGTAGTACAACCCAGGAGGACGACTACGAGCAGTACTTC; D gene: -; V gene: TRBV19; clone size: -; J gene: TRBJ2-7
CDR3 protein: CAWSVQWNTEAFF; CDR3 DNA: TGTGCCTGGAGTGTACAGTGGAACACTGAAGCTTTCTTT; D gene: -; V gene: TRBV30; clone size: -; J gene: TRBJ1-1
CDR3 protein: CASSWGQGKNTEAFF; CDR3 DNA: TGTGCCAGCAGCTGGGGACAGGGGAAGAACACTGAAGCTTTCTTT; D gene: TRBD1; V gene: TRBV11-2; clone size: -; J gene: TRBJ1-1
CDR3 protein: CASSLTSRGNTIYF; CDR3 DNA: TGTGCCAGCAGCTTAACATCCCGAGGGAACACCATATATTTT; D gene: -; V gene: TRBV11-2; clone size: -; J gene: TRBJ1-3
CDR3 protein: CAWSAPGSNTEAFF; CDR3 DNA: TGTGCCTGGAGTGCCCCGGGATCAAACACTGAAGCTTTCTTT; D gene: -; V gene: TRBV30; clone size: -; J gene: TRBJ1-1
CDR3 protein: CASSPPSDTQYF; CDR3 DNA: TGTGCCAGCAGCCCCCCGTCGGATACGCAGTATTTT; D gene: -; V gene: TRBV7-9; clone size: -; J gene: TRBJ2-3
CDR3 protein: CASSLGGRVTDTQYF; CDR3 DNA: TGTGCCAGCAGCTTAGGGGGGAGGGTCACAGATACGCAGTATTTT; D gene: TRBD2; V gene: TRBV11-1; clone size: -; J gene: TRBJ2-3
CDR3 protein: CASSRRQGYSNQPQHF; CDR3 DNA: TGTGCCAGTAGTAGGCGACAGGGTTATAGCAATCAGCCCCAGCATTTT; D gene: TRBD1; V gene: TRBV19; clone size: -; J gene: TRBJ1-5
CDR3 protein: CASSSTGTGQMNTEAFF; CDR3 DNA: TGTGCCAGCAGCTCGACCGGGACAGGGCAGATGAACACTGAAGCTTTCTTT; D gene: TRBD1; V gene: TRBV7-9; clone size: -; J gene: TRBJ1-1
CDR3 protein: CASSYDRSQGNHEQYF; CDR3 DNA: TGTGCCAGCAGTTACGACCGATCACAGGGGAACCACGAGCAGTACTTC; D gene: TRBD1; V gene: TRBV6-5; clone size: -; J gene: TRBJ2-7
CDR3 protein: CASSRGVIYEQYF; CDR3 DNA: TGTGCCAGCAGCCGGGGGGTAATATACGAGCAGTACTTC; D gene: -; V gene: TRBV14; clone size: -; J gene: TRBJ2-7